This is a list of T cell receptor beta chains from one sample in a study of shared clonotypes between healthy human individuals. TCRdb's table, derived via immunoSEQ multiplex PCR, lists solely in-frame clones and lacks some. The sample carries some 2 million clones, roughly 95% recorded once. Input material: naive CD8+ T cells sorted from blood. These receptors all come from a man aged 18 to 30 in good health. Each CDR3 is given with its conserved first and last residue. Clone sizes are given selectively: once, few, many, or a class where the clone is expanded.

TRBJ2-1	.	TRBV6-5	CASSYSRRGNEQFF
TRBJ2-7	.	TRBV28	CAWGIEYEQYF
TRBJ2-5	.	TRBV4-2	CASSQESGTEETQYF
TRBJ2-7	.	TRBV13	CASSFRLAGVEQYF
TRBJ2-4	.	TRBV4-3	CASSPGLAGAKNIQYF
TRBJ2-1	.	TRBV6-6	CASIGLAGNNEQFF
TRBJ1-4	.	TRBV28	CASSLRGADEKLFF
TRBJ1-1	.	TRBV5-5	CASTPATSTEAFF
TRBJ2-7	.	TRBV6-1	CATLHVGHYEQYF
TRBJ2-5	.	TRBV27	CASSRGGPETQYF
TRBJ2-7	.	TRBV30	CAWSSGTGGTYEQYF
TRBJ1-6	.	TRBV4-2	CASSQVQDLNSPLHF
TRBJ2-5	.	TRBV25-1	CASSDTGGEETQYF
TRBJ2-7	.	TRBV27	CASSLSAGTGSYEQYF
TRBJ1-1	few	TRBV5-8	CASSLGEFNTEAFF
TRBJ2-1	.	TRBV25-1	CASSAGWASGYNEQFF
TRBJ2-3	once	TRBV5-6	CASSRDTDTQYF
TRBJ2-4	.	TRBV2	CASSETLGGSIQYF
TRBJ2-2	.	TRBV19	CASSILAGPGELFF
TRBJ1-2	.	TRBV7-9	CASSLGDRLGGYTF
TRBJ2-1	.	TRBV11-2	CASSLDAYIPYNEQFF
TRBJ2-3	.	TRBV10-1	CASSESEGAPPDTQYF
TRBJ1-5	.	TRBV15	CATSRDRGESQPQHF
TRBJ2-7	.	TRBV9	CASSVGTGDVYEQYF
TRBJ2-7	once	TRBV27	CASSLWAGNSYEQYF
TRBJ1-6	.	TRBV27	CASSFQGAQSPLHF
TRBJ2-1	once	TRBV6-4	CASSDGSSYNEQFF
TRBJ2-7	.	TRBV6-6	CASSTRDDYEQYF
TRBJ2-1	once	TRBV5-6	CASSLTGMVNEQFF
TRBJ2-1	.	TRBV28	CASSLVPADSYDNEQFF
TRBJ2-7	.	TRBV9	CASSPSGAPYEQYF
TRBJ1-6	.	TRBV27	CASSFEPQGALNSPLHF
TRBJ2-2	.	TRBV15	CATGVGPGTPNTGELFF
TRBJ2-5	.	TRBV5-8	CASSLALTGGPETQYF
TRBJ2-7	.	TRBV5-1	CASSLAGGQGNEQYF
TRBJ2-5	.	TRBV7-8	CASSFLNAYQETQYF
TRBJ1-6	.	TRBV4-1	CASSKRPGMVENSPLHF
TRBJ2-1	.	TRBV10-3	CAIRGGTSENEQFF
TRBJ2-5	once	TRBV13	CASSEPGQGRETQYF
TRBJ2-2	.	TRBV7-9	CASSTGITGELFF
TRBJ2-5	.	TRBV11-1	CASSFLTGERETQYF
TRBJ2-7	.	TRBV6-5	CASSYSDMGYEQYF
TRBJ1-6	.	TRBV27	CASSLDWISYNSPLHF
TRBJ1-1	once	TRBV13	CASSLDSDTEAFF
TRBJ1-1	.	TRBV5-6	CASSPDRGLNTEAFF
TRBJ2-5	.	TRBV27	CAAPRGSGRETQYF
TRBJ2-4	.	TRBV6-1	CASSAGTSGPGGKNIQYF